This T cell receptor (beta chain) was captured in a study of cytomegalovirus exposure and HLA in healthy donors. Findings of the study overall: Later analysis placed DRB1 highest and HLA-C lowest in TCR association rates, which differed by HLA locus. Presence/absence analyses assumed roughly uniform sequencing depth across donors, which may not hold.

This CDR3 contains 15 residues. The V gene's germline CDR1 is KGHSH and CDR2 LQKENI. Unmatched junction bases numbered 7, after V lost 3 bases and J lost 5 bases. Both 60 Vbeta primers and 13 Jbeta primers went into the PCR. In the source study's methods: The authors later counted 65 million to 90 million unique TCR beta chains, 9 million to 14 million of them shared. The assay was immunoSEQ multiplex PCR, and TCRdb's table has in-frame clones only and misses some. V and J calls plus clone size are reproduced from that table; the DNA served to infer D and trimming. The table includes about 78,000 clones, roughly 84% detected once. To note about this clone: No antigen is known for it.

The chain combines TRBV18 with TRBJ1-1; 9 bases are a match to TRBD1. The sequencing sample was made of PBMCs. The TCR sequence derives from a woman aged 45-65 years in good health and CMV-seronegative. The CDR3 reads CASSPRTGADTEAFF. In DNA form, the CDR3 reads TGTGCCAGCTCACCTAGGACAGGGGCTGATACTGAAGCTTTCTTT.